Listed here is a single TCR beta chain. V lost 6 bases, J lost 7 bases, and 16 bases lay in between. The germline V gene has CDR1 SNHLY and CDR2 FYNNEI. The CDR3 has 13 residues. The data derive from a study of response to subunit inactivated influenza vaccine. TCRdb itself ran the RT-PCR reads through MiXCR, one entry per CDR3 protein. The data hold just under 550,000 distinct CDR3 sequences, with roughly 23% observed a single time. These same data were also listed under a study on T cells expressing NK-cell markers. This second study says: The TCR beta cDNA came from 5'RACE template switching with UMIs. One observes that, in several donors, these clonotypes were also the leading ones within the CD3+CD56-NKG2C+ fraction.

The receptor comes from a middle-aged man who received an inactivated influenza vaccine. This specimen consisted of CD4+ T cells sorted from PBMCs, obtained about 13 days after vaccination. The V and J genes are TRBV2 and TRBJ2-7; D tentatively fits TRBD1 or TRBD2 (5 bases each). The CDR3 coding sequence is TGTGCCAGCAGCCTAACAGGATCGGGAGAGCAGTACTTC. Its translation is CASSLTGSGEQYF.